This T cell receptor (beta chain) emerged from a study of post-analysis software for immune sequencing data. Study summary: There were relapsing-remitting, secondary progressive and progressive-relapsing multiple sclerosis among the disease courses included. Findings and caveats of the study: TRBV5-6, TRBV5-1 and TRBV20-1 belonged to a set of roughly five TRBV segments that were more frequent in patients than controls.

CDR1 is LGHDT and CDR2 is YNNKEL in the germline V gene (reference sequence). This CDR3 region has 14 residues. The authors incorporated unique molecular identifiers into the TCR beta cDNA libraries. Each CDR3 protein is one row after TCRdb ran MiXCR on the PCR reads. The sample gives 800,000 to 950,000 distinct CDR3 sequences, 53% of which show up once; approximately 4.5% is in the top ten. In this sample, this clonotype turned up once. The antigen is not known. The sample comprised blood. The receptor comes from a girl aged 10-17 years with multiple sclerosis. The rearrangement uses TRBV3-1 and TRBJ2-5; the D gene is possibly TRBD2 (6 bases). The J call could be wrong; TRBJ2-7 is a better fit for the DNA end. The DNA of the CDR3 is TGTGCCAGCAGCCAGGTAGCGGTCCCCCGCGAGCAGTACTTC. Translation gives CASSQVAVPREQYF.